This T cell receptor beta chain emerged from a study of breast tumors, draining lymph nodes, adjacent tissues (dated by TCRdb to 2016 to 2018). Background for the entire study: TCR beta repertoires were compared across tumor, adjacent nontumor tissue and axillary lymph nodes obtained from breast cancer patients. The study aimed to assess the relationships and possible T-cell exchange between tumor, surrounding tissue and draining lymph node repertoires in human breast cancer. Beyond this particular receptor, the publication reports: The data were considered consistent with the idea that most tumor T cells come from the lymph node and then expand in tumor tissue. Rather than being directly demonstrated, the conclusion that tumor T cells originate in lymph nodes was presented as consistent with a hypothesis. Tumor and nontumor tissue repertoires were found to be significantly more similar in luminal-like than in basal-like breast cancer. T-cell repertoire diversity in tumors was found to be lower than in lymph nodes but higher than in nontumor tissue, and preferential V and J gene usage was observed.

Cut back by 6 bases and 4 bases, the V and J ends lie 5 bases apart. The CDR3 holds 11 amino acids from the cysteine to the phenylalanine. Just the 33-base CDR3 DNA is kept, in frame starting at base 1. CDR1 MGHDK and CDR2 SYGVNS were looked up in the germline V gene. The axillary draining lymph nodes of breast cancer patients were the source of the lymph node samples. TCRdb records Illumina HiSeq 2000 as the sequencer. Multiplex PCR amplification was used to generate the TCR beta chain libraries. High-throughput sequencing was used to analyze the amplified TCR beta chain products. Using fastp trimming at Q25 and MiXCR clonotype assembly, TCRdb reanalyzed the public sequencing data and kept in-frame beta chains. Entries that share a CDR3 protein sequence are merged under the most common genes and DNA. The sample records around 140,000 distinct CDR3 sequences, less than 35% of which are singletons. Jointly, the top ten make up roughly 2.3% of the sample.

This clonotype has a count of ten or more. The antigen it binds to is not known. Base qualities are not provided; no much larger clone lies one nucleotide away. The receptor comes from a female donor with breast cancer. Some clones in this sample may be carry-over from other donors' samples. The chain couples TRBV25-1 to TRBJ2-3; the D gene lacks a confident call. What was sequenced was axillary lymph node tissue. This receptor carries the CDR3 CASRYADTQYF. DNA sequence: TGTGCCAGCAGGTATGCAGATACGCAGTATTTT.